This T cell receptor beta chain derives from a study of CD8 T cells in Susac syndrome. The V and J ends lost 7 bases and 2 bases, in that order; junction bases with no gene match: 10. Per germline, CDR1 MNHNY and CDR2 SVGAGI (reference sequence). This CDR3 comprises 16 residues. Random hexamers were used to reverse transcribe an amount of roughly 0.5 to 1 ug RNA. TCRdb reprocessed the immunoSEQ multiplex PCR reads via MiXCR and lists one record per CDR3 protein. The sample records 180,000 or so distinct CDR3 sequences, about 95% being singletons. This TCR came from a human donor in good health. Material: CD4+ T cells from PBMCs. The chain uses TRBV6-6 and TRBJ2-3; 9 bases match TRBD2. The DNA of the CDR3 is TGTGCCAGCACCTACTCCGGGACTAGCCACACAGATACGCAGTATTTT. Protein sequence: CASTYSGTSHTDTQYF.